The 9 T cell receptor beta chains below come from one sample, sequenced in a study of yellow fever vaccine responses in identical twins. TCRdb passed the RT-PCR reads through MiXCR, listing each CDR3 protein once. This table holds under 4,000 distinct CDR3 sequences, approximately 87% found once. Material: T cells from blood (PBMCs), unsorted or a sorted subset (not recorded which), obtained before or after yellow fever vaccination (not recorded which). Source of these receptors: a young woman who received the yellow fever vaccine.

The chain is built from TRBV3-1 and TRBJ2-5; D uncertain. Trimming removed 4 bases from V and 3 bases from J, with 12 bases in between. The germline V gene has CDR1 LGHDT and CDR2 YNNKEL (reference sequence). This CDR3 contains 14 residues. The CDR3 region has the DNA TGTGCCAGCAGCCCGTTAGGACGTGAAGAGACCCAGTACTTC. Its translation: CASSPLGREETQYF.

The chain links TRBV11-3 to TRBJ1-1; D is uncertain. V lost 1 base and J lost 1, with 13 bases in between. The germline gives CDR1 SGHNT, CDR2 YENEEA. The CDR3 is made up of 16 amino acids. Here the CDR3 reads CASSLVPGLRNTEAFF. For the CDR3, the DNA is TGTGCCAGCAGCTTAGTCCCGGGGTTAAGGAACACTGAAGCTTTCTTT.

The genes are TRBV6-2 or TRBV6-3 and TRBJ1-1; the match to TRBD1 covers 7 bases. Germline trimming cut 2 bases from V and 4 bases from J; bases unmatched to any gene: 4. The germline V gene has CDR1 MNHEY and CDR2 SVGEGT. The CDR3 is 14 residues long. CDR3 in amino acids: CASSYGQVGTEAFF. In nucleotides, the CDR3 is TGTGCCAGCAGTTACGGACAGGTCGGCACTGAAGCTTTCTTT.

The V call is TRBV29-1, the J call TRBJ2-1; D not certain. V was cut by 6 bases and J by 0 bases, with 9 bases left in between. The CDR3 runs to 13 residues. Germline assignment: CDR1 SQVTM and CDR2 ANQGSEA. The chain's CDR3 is CSVALTSYNEQFF. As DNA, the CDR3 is TGCAGCGTCGCTCTTACCTCCTACAATGAGCAGTTCTTC.

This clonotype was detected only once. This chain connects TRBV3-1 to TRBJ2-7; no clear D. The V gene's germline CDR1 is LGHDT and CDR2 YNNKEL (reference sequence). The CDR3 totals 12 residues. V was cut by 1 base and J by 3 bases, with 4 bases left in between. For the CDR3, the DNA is TGTGCCAGCAGCCAAGGGGGCTACGAGCAGTACTTC. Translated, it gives CASSQGGYEQYF.

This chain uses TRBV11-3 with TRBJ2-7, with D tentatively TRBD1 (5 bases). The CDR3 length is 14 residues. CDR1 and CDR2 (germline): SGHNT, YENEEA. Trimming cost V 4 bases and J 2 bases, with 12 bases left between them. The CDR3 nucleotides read TGTGCCAGCAGCTCACAGGTTCCTCCCTACGAGCAGTACTTC. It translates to CASSSQVPPYEQYF.

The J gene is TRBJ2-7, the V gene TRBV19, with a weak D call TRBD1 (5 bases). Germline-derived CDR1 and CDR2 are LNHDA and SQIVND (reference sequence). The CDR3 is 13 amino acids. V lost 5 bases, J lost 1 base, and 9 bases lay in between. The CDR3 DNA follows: TGTGCCAGTAGTCTAAAGGGGTCCTACGAGCAGTACTTC. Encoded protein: CASSLKGSYEQYF.

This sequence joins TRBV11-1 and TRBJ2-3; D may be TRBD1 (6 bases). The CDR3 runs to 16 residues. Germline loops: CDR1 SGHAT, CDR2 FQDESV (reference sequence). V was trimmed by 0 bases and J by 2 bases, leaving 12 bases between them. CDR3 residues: CASSLAQGRSTDTQYF. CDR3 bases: TGTGCCAGCAGCTTAGCACAGGGAAGGTCCACAGATACGCAGTATTTT. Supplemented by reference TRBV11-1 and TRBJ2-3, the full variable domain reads EAEVAQSPRYKITEKSQAVAFWCDPISGHATLYWYRQILGQGPELLVQFQDESVVDDSQLPKDRFSAERLKGVDSTLKIQPAELGDSAMYLCASSLAQGRSTDTQYFGPGTRLTVL.

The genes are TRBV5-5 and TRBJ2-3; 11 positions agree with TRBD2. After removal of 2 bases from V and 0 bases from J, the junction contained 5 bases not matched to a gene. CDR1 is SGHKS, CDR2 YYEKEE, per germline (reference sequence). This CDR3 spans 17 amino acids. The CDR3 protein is CASSFVAGGPSTDTQYF. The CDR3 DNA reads TGTGCCAGCAGCTTCGTAGCGGGGGGGCCGAGCACAGATACGCAGTATTTT.